This passage covers 27 T cell receptor beta chains from one sample sequenced in a study of OX40 agonist ivuxolimab in advanced cancers. The table came from immunoSEQ multiplex PCR; TCRdb's copy has only in-frame clones and leaves some out. The sample carries 35,000 to 40,000 clones, about 87% recorded once. The specimen comprised CD4+ or CD8+ T cells sorted from blood, sampled in a trial of the OX40 agonist ivuxolimab. These receptors originate from an adult with an advanced solid tumor such as melanoma, head and neck, liver or kidney cancer.

The chain recombines TRBV7-9 with TRBJ2-7; D unclear. The germline gives CDR1 SEHNR, CDR2 FQNEAQ (reference sequence). This CDR3 spans 13 amino acids. Trimming took off 0 bases at V and 6 bases at J, with 9 bases between the two ends. Here the CDR3 reads CASSLAGWGEQYF. The CDR3 DNA sequence: TGTGCCAGCAGCTTAGCAGGGTGGGGCGAGCAGTACTTC.

The chain recombines TRBV6-1 with TRBJ2-5, with TRBD2 identical over 9 bases. Germline values: CDR1 MNHNS, CDR2 SASEGT. CDR3 size: 16 residues. Trimming at V came to 0 bases and at J to 1 base, leaving 3 bases not matched to a gene. CDR3 amino acids: CASSEAPSGVQETQYF. CDR3 DNA: TGTGCCAGCAGTGAAGCACCTAGCGGGGTCCAAGAGACCCAGTACTTC.

This clone turned up a few times. V usage is TRBV15 and J usage is TRBJ1-4, with a weak D call TRBD1 (5 bases). CDR1 is LNHNV and CDR2 is YYDKDF in the germline V gene (reference sequence). This CDR3 has 15 residues. With 1 base removed from V and 5 bases from J, the gap between germline ends came to 11 bases. The chain's CDR3 is CATSRAGGRNEKLFF. The CDR3 nucleotides are TGTGCCACCAGCAGAGCCGGGGGAAGAAATGAAAAACTGTTTTTT.

The chain is built from TRBV6-6 and TRBJ2-7; D might be TRBD2 (7 bases). CDR1 is MNHNY and CDR2 is SVGAGI in the germline V gene (reference sequence). Trimming removed 2 bases at V and 2 bases at J, with 13 bases between. The CDR3 sequence is 15 residues long. In DNA, the CDR3 is TGTGCCAGCAGTTACGGCGGGGGCTACACCTACGAGCAGTACTTC. Translated: CASSYGGGYTYEQYF.

The chain is built from TRBV28 and TRBJ1-1, with D uncertain. The germline V gene encodes CDR1 MDHEN and CDR2 SYDVKM. Deletions cut 8 bases from V and 8 bases from J, with 12 bases between. The CDR3 is made up of 11 amino acids. Written as DNA, the CDR3 is TGTGCCAGCGAACAAGAGCGGGAAGCTTTCTTT. This codes for CASEQEREAFF.

The CDR3, as DNA: TGTGCCAGCAGCCTCCGGGAGGGCCGCTACAATGAGCAGTTCTTC. It codes for CASSLREGRYNEQFF. This chain joins TRBV11-1 and TRBJ2-1; 8 bases fit TRBD2. The CDR3 covers 15 residues. V lost 5 bases, J lost 3 bases, and 6 bases stayed unmatched. CDR1 and CDR2 (germline): SGHAT, FQDESV (reference sequence).

The chain combines TRBV2 with TRBJ2-7, with 9 nucleotides matching TRBD2. This CDR3 has 14 residues. The ends lost 6 bases at V and 6 bases at J; junction bases unmatched: 9. Germline V CDR1 and CDR2: SNHLY, FYNNEI. CDR3 bases: TGTGCCAGCAGCCCCGGGACTAGCAATGGCGAGCAGTACTTC. Its translation: CASSPGTSNGEQYF.

The V gene is TRBV27, the J gene TRBJ1-6, with D perhaps TRBD1 (5 bases). The CDR3 contains 15 residues. With 3 bases removed from V and 3 bases from J, the gap between germline ends came to 9 bases. Germline assignment: CDR1 MNHEY and CDR2 SMNVEV (reference sequence). The CDR3 region has the DNA TGTGCCAGCAGTTTTGAGGGGTACTATAATTCACCCCTCCACTTT. Its translation is CASSFEGYYNSPLHF.

The rearrangement links TRBV6-5 to TRBJ2-6, with D unclear. The CDR3 contains 15 residues. V lost 8 bases and J lost 4, with 15 bases in between. The germline gives CDR1 MNHEY, CDR2 SVGAGI. The CDR3 sequence is CASSRTDAGANVLTF. In DNA form, the CDR3 reads TGTGCCAGCTCCCGCACGGATGCAGGGGCCAACGTCCTGACTTTC.

This clone appeared a few times. Additional DNA sequences in this sample encode the identical CDR3. The genes are TRBV2 and TRBJ1-5; no clear D. CDR3 size: 13 residues. The germline V gene encodes CDR1 SNHLY and CDR2 FYNNEI. Trimming removed 4 bases from V and 3 bases from J, with 7 bases in between. The CDR3 spells CASSVGSNQPQHF. In DNA, the CDR3 is TGTGCCAGCAGTGTAGGGTCCAATCAGCCCCAGCATTTT.

This sequence joins TRBV18 and TRBJ1-4; maybe TRBD1 (6 bases). The germline CDR1 and CDR2 sequences are KGHSH and LQKENI. V dropped 1 base and J dropped 9 bases, with 9 bases sitting between them. The CDR3 consists of 13 residues. CDR3 sequence (DNA): TGTGCCAGCTCACCACGACAGGATCAAAAACTGTTTTTT. It yields the protein CASSPRQDQKLFF.

The V call is TRBV5-4, the J call TRBJ2-3; D uncertain. Trimming took off 0 bases at V and 0 bases at J, with 8 bases between the two ends. This CDR3 region has 15 residues. Germline-derived CDR1 and CDR2 are SGHNT and YYREEE (reference sequence). CDR3 coding DNA: TGTGCCAGCAGCTTGGAACTCCTAAGCACAGATACGCAGTATTTT. This encodes CASSLELLSTDTQYF.

The count of this clone is one. V is TRBV6-5 and J is TRBJ2-5; D remains unclear. The end of the DNA is better explained by TRBJ2-7, so the J call may be wrong. The CDR3 is made up of 14 amino acids. Germline loops: CDR1 MNHEY, CDR2 SVGAGI. The CDR3 DNA is TGTGCCAGCAGTTACCTTGGTACAGACTACGAGCAGTACTTC. Translating it yields CASSYLGTDYEQYF.

This chain links TRBV30 with TRBJ2-7; unclear D gene. The V end lost 5 bases, the J end lost 5 bases, and 19 bases lay between the germline ends. Germline V gene data show CDR1 as GTSNPN and CDR2 as SVGIG (reference sequence). The CDR3 has 14 amino acids. The CDR3 loop is CAWVPSSFHHEQYF. DNA for the CDR3: TGTGCCTGGGTCCCTTCTTCCTTCCACCACGAGCAGTACTTC.

V gene TRBV28 combines with J gene TRBJ1-2; tentative D call: TRBD1 (5 bases). This CDR3 is 14 amino acids long. Per the germline V gene, CDR1 is MDHEN and CDR2 is SYDVKM. Trimming shortened V by 3 bases and J by 5 bases, and 13 bases separated the two germline ends. The CDR3 sequence is CASSFLREGYGYTF. The CDR3 DNA is TGTGCCAGCAGTTTTCTCAGGGAAGGATATGGCTACACCTTC.

The sample holds one count of this clone. This sequence joins TRBV5-6 and TRBJ1-1; D not resolved. V was shortened by 0 bases and J by 0 bases, with 12 bases between the two germline ends. The CDR3 is 16 amino acids. Per the germline V gene, CDR1 is SGHDT and CDR2 is YYEEEE. CDR3 region: CASSLGFRVLNTEAFF. The CDR3 DNA follows: TGTGCCAGCAGCTTGGGATTCCGGGTACTGAACACTGAAGCTTTCTTT.

Comments on this clone: Germline is not matched at one junction end, which may reflect a read error. This chain joins TRBV7-8 and TRBJ2-1; D unresolved. Germline CDR1 is SGHVS and CDR2 is FQNEAQ. The CDR3 extends over 14 amino acids. Here the CDR3 DNA reads TGTGCCAGCAGCCCCGAACCTACCTACAATGAGCAATTCTTC. Translating it yields CASSPEPTYNEQFF.

The chain has TRBV7-3 and TRBJ2-3; the match to TRBD2 covers 9 bases. V lost 3 bases and J lost 4; bases outside the gene matches: 2. The CDR3 has 14 residues. Germline CDR1 is SGHTA and CDR2 is FQGTGA. CDR3 in amino acids: CASSFAGGPDTQYF. DNA for the CDR3: TGTGCCAGCAGCTTTGCGGGAGGGCCAGATACGCAGTATTTT.

The V gene is TRBV5-4, the J gene TRBJ2-6; 10 bases align to TRBD1. With V trimmed by 0 bases and J by 2 bases, 5 bases remained unmatched. Germline CDR1 SGHNT, CDR2 YYREEE (reference sequence). The CDR3 length is 18 residues. Here the CDR3 DNA reads TGTGCCAGCAGCTTGGGGGGGACAGGGGCTGCTGGGGCCAACGTCCTGACTTTC. Amino acid sequence: CASSLGGTGAAGANVLTF.

This rearrangement joins TRBV23-1 to TRBJ1-1; perhaps TRBD1 as D (5 bases). TRBV23-1 is noted as an ORF with a role that remains uncertain. V was clipped by 0 bases and J by 5 bases, with 10 bases between them. There are 14 residues in the CDR3. The CDR3 loop is CASSQSAGRTEAFF. For the CDR3, the DNA is TGCGCCAGCAGTCAATCGGCAGGGCGAACTGAAGCTTTCTTT.

This rearrangement joins TRBV5-1 to TRBJ2-7; 11 bases match TRBD2. Germline lookup yields CDR1 SGHRS and CDR2 YFSETQ. V lost 7 bases and J lost 7; bases outside the gene matches: 13. CDR3 length equals 15 residues. CDR3 region: CASSLTSGSLREQYF. As DNA, the CDR3 is TGCGCCAGCTCTCTTACTAGCGGGAGTTTGCGGGAGCAGTACTTC.

This clone appeared a single time. The V gene is TRBV13, the J gene TRBJ2-1; TRBD2 matches 10 bases. The trim removed 4 bases at V and 5 bases at J, leaving 11 bases unmatched. Germline-derived CDR1 and CDR2 are PRHDT and FYEKMQ (reference sequence). There are 17 residues in the CDR3. The CDR3 here is CASSSTLGLAMDNEQFF. The CDR3 DNA reads TGTGCCAGCAGCTCAACCCTGGGACTAGCGATGGACAATGAGCAGTTCTTC.

The chain has TRBV10-3 and TRBJ2-3; 10 bases agree with TRBD2. CDR3 length: 16 amino acids. V shed 4 bases and J 3 bases; nucleotides not matched to a gene: 7. The germline gives CDR1 ENHRY, CDR2 SYGVKD. The CDR3 region has the DNA TGTGCCATCAGTGGTCCTAGCGGGGGAGGGACAGATACGCAGTATTTT. It yields the protein CAISGPSGGGTDTQYF.

The chain links TRBV11-2 to TRBJ2-3, with TRBD2 as a possible D gene (5 bases). There are 16 residues in the CDR3. V was clipped by 4 bases and J by 0 bases, with 14 bases between them. The germline gives CDR1 SGHAT, CDR2 FQNNGV. The chain's CDR3 is CASSSWTGSSTDTQYF. The CDR3 DNA follows: TGTGCCAGCAGCTCCTGGACTGGTTCTAGCACAGATACGCAGTATTTT.

V gene TRBV28 combines with J gene TRBJ2-7; D is uncertain. V was pared by 5 bases and J by 3 bases, with 14 bases between. The CDR3 contains 14 residues. CDR1 MDHEN and CDR2 SYDVKM come from the germline V gene. As DNA, the CDR3 is TGTGCCAGCAGTGAAAGTCTTCAGAACTACGAGCAGTACTTC. Translated: CASSESLQNYEQYF.

The chain is built from TRBV9 and TRBJ1-3, with 7 bases identical to TRBD1. This CDR3 is 16 amino acids long. J gave up 4 bases and V 0 bases, and 7 bases lay outside the gene matches. Germline V gives CDR1 SGDLS, CDR2 YYNGEE. The CDR3 sequence is CASSVAEGAGGNTIYF. For the CDR3, the DNA is TGTGCCAGCAGCGTAGCGGAGGGGGCCGGAGGAAACACCATATATTTT.

This sequence joins TRBV7-8 and TRBJ2-7; D remains unclear. V lost 5 bases and J 7 bases, leaving 18 bases between the germline ends. The V gene's germline CDR1 is SGHVS and CDR2 FQNEAQ. CDR3 length: 14 amino acids. CDR3 residues: CASSPSGSSSEQYF. The CDR3 DNA sequence: TGTGCCAGCAGCCCCTCCGGATCTTCGAGTGAGCAGTACTTC.